The 32 T cell receptor beta chains below all came from one sample that was sequenced in a study of T cell repertoires in cytomegalovirus infection. TCRdb reprocessed the reads with MiXCR, giving one entry per CDR3 protein. The table has hundreds of thousands of distinct CDR3 sequences, around 32% seen once; the top ten hold approximately 14%. Sequenced input: PBMCs. Source of these receptors: a human donor in good health (CMV status not recorded). Some clones in this sample may be carry-over from other donors' samples.

This clonotype was detected many times. The chain carries TRBV25-1 and TRBJ2-2, with TRBD1 matching 9 bases. Germline CDR1 and CDR2: MGHDK and SYGVNS. Trimming cost V 3 bases and J 5 bases; bases outside gene matches: 4. The CDR3 has 15 amino acids. CDR3 DNA sequence: TGTGCCAGCAGTGAGTTGGACAGGGGAACCGGGGAGCTGTTTTTT. It yields the protein CASSELDRGTGELFF.

This clonotype came up many times. J is TRBJ2-1 and V is TRBV7-6; D is unclear. Germline CDR1 is SGHVS and CDR2 is FNYEAQ. Deletions cut 1 base from V and 5 bases from J, with 6 bases between. CDR3 length: 13 amino acids. CDR3: CASSLDSNNEQFF. CDR3 bases: TGTGCCAGCAGCTTAGACAGTAACAATGAGCAGTTCTTC.

The sample holds a few counts of this clonotype. The V gene is TRBV9, the J gene TRBJ2-7; no clear D gene. Germline V gene sequence: CDR1 SGDLS, CDR2 YYNGEE. V was clipped by 0 bases and J by 0 bases, with 10 bases between them. This CDR3 is 15 amino acids long. The CDR3 DNA follows: TGTGCCAGCAGCGTAGCGGTGGGGTCCTCCTACGAGCAGTACTTC. Protein product: CASSVAVGSSYEQYF.

This clonotype was seen many times. The junction and the germline gene differ at one end; a read error may be behind it. This sequence joins TRBV7-7 and TRBJ2-7; weak D call: TRBD2 (5 bases). CDR1 and CDR2 (germline): SSHAT, FNYEAQ (reference sequence). The CDR3 runs to 15 residues. CDR3 in amino acids: CASSASSDPGYEQYF. CDR3 coding DNA: TGTGCTAGCAGCGCTTCATCCGACCCGGGATACGAGCAGTACTTC.

V and J are TRBV7-8 and TRBJ1-5, with 9 bases fitting TRBD1. V lost 4 bases, J lost 6 bases, and 4 bases stayed unmatched. This CDR3 is built from 14 residues. Looked up from germline, CDR1 is SGHVS and CDR2 is FQNEAQ. The CDR3 DNA follows: TGTGCCAGCAGCTCCGGGACAGGGATTCAGCCCCAGCATTTT. This sequence encodes CASSSGTGIQPQHF.

The chain uses TRBV5-4 and TRBJ2-7, with no clear D. This CDR3 is 14 amino acids long. The germline V gene encodes CDR1 SGHNT and CDR2 YYREEE (reference sequence). V lost 2 bases and J lost 3, with 12 bases in between. In DNA, the CDR3 is TGTGCCAGCAGCTTTGACGGCAGCTACTACGAGCAGTACTTC. Protein product: CASSFDGSYYEQYF.

This clonotype showed up many times. The chain has TRBV7-8 and TRBJ1-5; D not resolved. The CDR3 is made up of 14 amino acids. Trimming stripped 5 bases from V and 4 bases from J, with 12 bases between. CDR1 and CDR2 from the germline V gene are SGHVS and FQNEAQ. In DNA, the CDR3 is TGTGCCAGCAGCCGGGGTGGGCGGAATCAGCCCCAGCATTTT. Translating gives CASSRGGRNQPQHF.

The chain uses TRBV7-3 and TRBJ2-5; D is undetermined. The CDR3 covers 18 residues. Looked up from germline, CDR1 is SGHTA and CDR2 is FQGTGA. The V end was cut by 2 bases, the J end by 2 bases, with 21 bases between. The CDR3 nucleotides are TGTGCCAGCAGCTTATCGGGTTGGAGTACGAGGATACAAGAGACCCAGTACTTC. Residues: CASSLSGWSTRIQETQYF.

In this sample, this clonotype turned up a few times. The chain has TRBV7-6 and TRBJ1-3; the match to TRBD1 covers 7 bases. Trimming cost V 0 bases and J 4 bases; bases outside gene matches: 12. Germline assignment: CDR1 SGHVS and CDR2 FNYEAQ. The CDR3 length is 18 residues. DNA of the CDR3: TGTGCCAGCAGCTTAGCAGGGGGCGCTCCATTCGAGGGAAACACCATATATTTT. This translates into CASSLAGGAPFEGNTIYF.

Note on this clonotype: No conserved phenylalanine or tryptophan is present at the end of the CDR3, so a read error is the likely explanation. The V gene is TRBV27, the J gene TRBJ2-7; TRBD1 matches 8 bases. From germline, CDR1 is MNHEY and CDR2 SMNVEV (reference sequence). The ends lost 5 bases at V and 0 bases at J; junction bases unmatched: 6. The CDR3 totals 15 residues. The CDR3 spells CASSLTGQGSYEQYL. Here the CDR3 DNA reads TGTGCCAGCAGTCTCACCGGACAGGGCTCCTACGAGCAGTACTTA.

This clonotype has a count of ten or more. The genes are TRBV7-2 and TRBJ2-1, with 9 nucleotides matching TRBD1. The CDR3 length is 16 residues. The J segment lost 4 bases and the V segment lost 4 bases, leaving 8 bases of the junction unmatched. Germline CDR1 reads SGHTA; CDR2 reads FQGNSA. CDR3 bases: TGTGCCAGCAGCTCCACCGGGACAGGGTTATACAATGAGCAGTTCTTC. Amino acids: CASSSTGTGLYNEQFF.

This clonotype was recorded a few times. The V call is TRBV25-1, the J call TRBJ2-3; tentatively, D is TRBD1 or TRBD2 (5 bases each). The length of the CDR3 is 18 residues. Looked up from germline, CDR1 is MGHDK and CDR2 is SYGVNS. Between the trimmed V and J ends, which lost 5 bases and 6 bases, there was a span of 27 bases. This CDR3 reads CASSSSRDGEGNGDTQYF. The CDR3 nucleotides read TGTGCCAGCAGTTCCTCCCGGGACGGTGAGGGAAATGGGGATACGCAGTATTTT.

There are a few counts of this clonotype. The chain links TRBV6-2 or TRBV6-3 to TRBJ2-1; 8 nucleotides match TRBD1. Trimming at V came to 5 bases and at J to 9 bases, leaving 6 bases not matched to a gene. This CDR3 contains 13 residues. The germline V gene encodes CDR1 MNHEY and CDR2 SVGEGT. CDR3 residues: CASSRQGPSEQFF. In DNA form, the CDR3 reads TGTGCCAGCAGTCGACAGGGGCCGAGTGAGCAGTTCTTC.

To note about this clonotype: One end of the junction fails to match germline, which may point to a read error. The V gene is TRBV19, the J gene TRBJ1-5; no clear D. The germline CDR1 and CDR2 sequences are LNHDA and SQIVND (reference sequence). The CDR3 is 12 residues long. This CDR3 is CASRGTNQSQHF. As DNA, the CDR3 is TGTGCCAGTCGTGGTACCAATCAGTCCCAGCATTTT.

This clonotype was detected a few times. The gene calls are TRBV5-1 and TRBJ1-6; TRBD1 matches 9 bases. The CDR3 contains 15 residues. Trimming cost V 0 bases and J 10 bases; bases outside gene matches: 5. The V gene's germline CDR1 is SGHRS and CDR2 YFSETQ. As DNA, the CDR3 is TGCGCCAGCAGCTTGGCCGGGACAGGGATGTCACCCCTCCACTTT. Protein sequence: CASSLAGTGMSPLHF.

The rearrangement links TRBV4-3 to TRBJ1-2; 8 bases match TRBD1. Germline V gene sequence: CDR1 LGHNA, CDR2 YSLEER. This CDR3 comprises 15 residues. J lost 4 bases, V lost 4 bases, and 8 bases had no gene match. CDR3: CASSPRTGLSYGYTF. The DNA of the CDR3 is TGCGCCAGCAGCCCTCGGACAGGGCTTAGCTATGGCTACACCTTC.

This clonotype occurred once. A much larger clone lies a single base off, so this may be a read error. The chain is built from TRBV7-4 and TRBJ1-3, with D perhaps TRBD1 (5 bases). V was trimmed by 11 bases and J by 1 base, leaving 18 bases between them. This CDR3 has 15 amino acids. CDR1 and CDR2 from the germline V gene are SGHVT and SQSDAQ. CDR3 amino acids: CALGESHESGNTIYF. CDR3 DNA: TGTGCCTTGGGGGAAAGCCATGAGTCTGGAAACACCATATATTTT. Complete variable domain (other parts from reference TRBV7-4 and TRBJ1-3): GAGVSQSPRYKVAKRGRDVALRCDSISGHVTLYWYRQTLGQGSEVLTYSQSDAQRDKSGRPSGRFSAERPERSVSTLKIQRTEQGDSAVYLCALGESHESGNTIYFGEGSWLTVV.

The rearrangement joins TRBV6-1 to TRBJ2-3, with 10 positions matching TRBD2. The CDR3 has 14 residues. V lost 6 bases and J lost 6; bases outside the gene matches: 6. From germline, CDR1 is MNHNS and CDR2 SASEGT. The CDR3 loop reads CASRSGGAGDTQYF. For the CDR3, the DNA is TGTGCCAGCAGGAGCGGGGGGGCCGGGGATACGCAGTATTTT.

In its sample, this clonotype was seen once. J is TRBJ1-4 and V is TRBV20-1, with D uncertain. The germline V gene has CDR1 DFQATT and CDR2 SNEGSKA (reference sequence). V gave up 4 bases and J gave up 0 bases, with 12 bases separating them. This CDR3 has 15 amino acids. The CDR3 here is CSAMVGIATNEKLFF. CDR3 nucleotides: TGCAGTGCTATGGTGGGGATTGCAACTAATGAAAAACTGTTTTTT.

This clonotype was observed a handful of times. V and J are TRBV29-1 and TRBJ1-1; possibly TRBD1 for D (5 bases). This CDR3 is 13 amino acids long. Per the germline V gene, CDR1 is SQVTM and CDR2 is ANQGSEA. The V and J ends lost 3 bases and 2 bases respectively, with 10 bases between them. The CDR3 DNA reads TGCAGCGTTGATCGGGGGATTAACACTGAAGCTTTCTTT. Translating it yields CSVDRGINTEAFF.

This clonotype was seen more than once but under ten times. The CDR3 sequence: CASSAGTGFVKAFF. Here the CDR3 DNA reads TGTGCCAGCTCTGCCGGGACAGGGTTTGTCAAAGCTTTCTTT. The rearrangement links TRBV18 to TRBJ1-1, with TRBD1 matching 9 bases. This CDR3 comprises 14 residues. Losses at the gene ends were 6 bases for V and 9 bases for J; bases not matched to a gene: 11. Germline CDR1 reads KGHSH; CDR2 reads LQKENI.

The chain is built from TRBV20-1 and TRBJ2-5; 10 positions agree with TRBD1. The CDR3 has 15 amino acids. The V gene's germline CDR1 is DFQATT and CDR2 SNEGSKA (reference sequence). V shed 7 bases, J shed 4 bases, and the junction held 12 bases outside the gene matches. The CDR3 is CSVIGDRGRRETQYF. Here the CDR3 DNA reads TGCAGTGTGATAGGGGACAGGGGTCGACGAGAGACCCAGTACTTC.

This clonotype was recorded at least ten times. The chain links TRBV7-6 to TRBJ2-3; D possibly matches TRBD1 or TRBD2 (5 bases each). The CDR3 is 15 amino acids. Per the germline V gene, CDR1 is SGHVS and CDR2 is FNYEAQ. The germline V and J ends were trimmed by 1 base and 1 base, with 9 bases remaining between them. CDR3: CASSLGGGGTDTQYF. The CDR3 coding sequence is TGTGCCAGCAGCTTAGGTGGGGGAGGCACAGATACGCAGTATTTT.

For this clonotype: The germline gene is not matched at one end of the junction; a read error may be the cause. The chain employs TRBV11-3 and TRBJ2-1; D remains unclear. This CDR3 contains 13 residues. Germline CDR1 and CDR2: SGHNT and YENEEA. The CDR3 DNA is TGTGCCAGCAGTAAAGGTGGGGTTTATGAGCAGGTCTTC. Residues: CASSKGGVYEQVF.

There are a few counts of this clonotype. The chain combines TRBV6-8 with TRBJ1-1; maybe TRBD1 (5 bases). Germline V lookup: CDR1 MNHGY, CDR2 SAAAGT. The CDR3 extends over 13 amino acids. Trimming stripped 1 base from V and 3 bases from J, with 6 bases between. CDR3 residues: CASSYWGYTEAFF. The CDR3, as DNA: TGTGCCAGCAGTTACTGGGGGTACACTGAAGCTTTCTTT.

The J gene is TRBJ2-3, the V gene TRBV7-9; 11 bases align to TRBD2. This CDR3 has 18 amino acids. The trim removed 2 bases at V and 4 bases at J, leaving 11 bases unmatched. CDR1 is SEHNR, CDR2 FQNEAQ, per germline (reference sequence). As DNA, the CDR3 is TGTGCCAGCAGCTTAAGCCTAGCGGGGGGATCTGCCCCAGATACGCAGTATTTT. Encoded protein: CASSLSLAGGSAPDTQYF.

The chain combines TRBV5-4 with TRBJ2-7; D is perhaps TRBD1 (6 bases). V lost 4 bases and J 2 bases, leaving 13 bases between the germline ends. The CDR3 length is 14 residues. CDR1 is SGHNT and CDR2 is YYREEE in the germline V gene (reference sequence). The CDR3 coding sequence is TGTGCCAGCAGCGGCCGGGACACAACCTACGAGCAGTACTTC. Translation: CASSGRDTTYEQYF.

V is TRBV27 and J is TRBJ2-2, with D possibly being TRBD2 (7 bases). In germline, CDR1 is MNHEY, CDR2 SMNVEV (reference sequence). Trimming removed 6 bases from V and 7 bases from J, with 18 bases in between. The CDR3 length is 15 residues. The CDR3, as DNA: TGTGCCAGCAGGACAATCGGGGGGCGGGACGGGGAGCTGTTTTTT. Its protein product is CASRTIGGRDGELFF.

The V and J genes are TRBV6-5 and TRBJ2-7; D might be TRBD1 or TRBD2, each matching 5 bases. Germline assignment: CDR1 MNHEY and CDR2 SVGAGI. Trimming shortened V by 5 bases and J by 5 bases, and 19 bases separated the two germline ends. This CDR3 contains 15 residues. For the CDR3, the DNA is TGTGCCAGCAGTCCCGGGACCCCCCGGACCCACGAGCAGTACTTC. Its protein product is CASSPGTPRTHEQYF.

The CDR3 DNA is TGTGCCAGCAGTGAAGCGGGGTCCTCTTACAATCAGCCCCAGCATTTT. It yields the protein CASSEAGSSYNQPQHF. The chain combines TRBV6-1 with TRBJ1-5; no clear D gene. The CDR3 has 16 residues. V dropped 0 bases and J dropped 3 bases, with 12 bases sitting between them. Germline CDR1 reads MNHNS; CDR2 reads SASEGT.

As to this clonotype: Since the CDR3 does not end with the conserved phenylalanine or tryptophan, this likely comes from a read error. V and J are TRBV6-6 and TRBJ2-1; D may be TRBD2 (5 bases). Trimming cost V 6 bases and J 8 bases, with 14 bases left between them. CDR1 and CDR2 from the germline V gene are MNHNY and SVGAGI (reference sequence). This CDR3 contains 13 residues. The chain's CDR3 is CASRQTSNDEQFL. DNA for the CDR3: TGTGCCAGCAGGCAAACTAGTAACGATGAGCAGTTCTTA.

This chain uses TRBV19 with TRBJ1-2; D remains ambiguous. Germline assignment: CDR1 LNHDA and CDR2 SQIVND (reference sequence). Trimming shortened V by 4 bases and J by 3 bases, and 6 bases separated the two germline ends. The CDR3 has 12 residues. CDR3 residues: CASSTRHYGYTF. Written as DNA, the CDR3 is TGTGCCAGTAGTACCCGACACTATGGCTACACCTTC. Full variable domain (missing parts from reference TRBV19 and TRBJ1-2): DGGITQSPKYLFRKEGQNVTLSCEQNLNHDAMYWYRQDPGQGLRLIYYSQIVNDFQKGDIAEGYSVSREKKESFPLTVTSAQKNPTAFYLCASSTRHYGYTFGSGTRLTVV.